These 21 T cell receptor beta chains were all obtained from the same sample, sequenced in a study of T cell repertoires in cytomegalovirus infection. TCRdb re-called the reads through MiXCR, storing one row per CDR3 protein. The table shows roughly 600,000 distinct CDR3 sequences, with less than 25% occurring only once. The source material was CD8+ T cells from PBMCs. The receptors here all came from a human donor in good health (CMV status not recorded). Some clones in this sample may be carry-over from other donors' samples.

The genes are TRBV7-9 and TRBJ2-6; a weak D match, TRBD1 (5 bases). V was trimmed by 0 bases and J by 4 bases, leaving 19 bases between them. Germline-derived CDR1 and CDR2 are SEHNR and FQNEAQ (reference sequence). This CDR3 has 19 amino acids. CDR3 DNA: TGTGCCAGCAGCTTAGCGCCACCCCAACAGGATCTAGGGGCCAACGTCCTGACTTTC. Amino acid sequence: CASSLAPPQQDLGANVLTF.

The rearrangement links TRBV20-1 to TRBJ2-2, with TRBD1 as a possible D gene (6 bases). Germline loops: CDR1 DFQATT, CDR2 SNEGSKA (reference sequence). Trimming stripped 0 bases from V and 6 bases from J, with 14 bases between. The CDR3 covers 15 residues. The CDR3, as DNA: TGCAGTGCTAGAGATAGGGGGAGAGGCGCCGGGGAGCTGTTTTTT. Translated, it gives CSARDRGRGAGELFF.

A word on this clonotype: One base away lies a much larger clone, so this may be a sequencing read error. The V gene is TRBV7-9, the J gene TRBJ2-4; 11 bases align to TRBD2. CDR1 is SEHNR and CDR2 is FQNEAQ in the germline V gene (reference sequence). This CDR3 has 16 residues. The DNA of the CDR3 is TGTGCCAACAGCAAGACTAGCGGGGACGGCAAAAACATTCAGTACTTC. This sequence encodes CANSKTSGDGKNIQYF.

In its sample, this clonotype was seen a few times. The chain carries TRBV19 and TRBJ2-3; 9 bases line up with TRBD1. The CDR3 is made up of 17 amino acids. CDR1 and CDR2 (germline): LNHDA, SQIVND (reference sequence). After removal of 5 bases from V and 4 bases from J, the junction contained 13 bases not matched to a gene. The CDR3 loop is CASSPRHRGPFPDTQYF. CDR3 sequence (DNA): TGTGCCAGTAGTCCTCGACACAGGGGGCCCTTCCCAGATACGCAGTATTTT.

The J gene is TRBJ2-7, the V gene TRBV28; 11 bases fit TRBD2. J lost 8 bases, V lost 3 bases, and 12 bases had no gene match. The CDR3 contains 16 residues. Germline CDR1 reads MDHEN; CDR2 reads SYDVKM. CDR3 sequence reads: CASSFSLGTSGSQQYV. The CDR3 DNA follows: TGTGCCAGCAGTTTCTCGCTAGGGACTAGCGGCAGTCAGCAGTACGTC.

In this sample, this clonotype turned up many times. Here the CDR3 DNA reads TGTGCCAGCAGCCGACAAGGGTATGACGAGCAGTACTTC. This gives the protein CASSRQGYDEQYF. The chain joins TRBV7-9 to TRBJ2-7, with D uncertain. V gave up 5 bases and J gave up 5 bases, with 13 bases separating them. This CDR3 is built from 13 residues. Germline values: CDR1 SEHNR, CDR2 FQNEAQ (reference sequence).

Regarding this clonotype: This may be a read error: a much more frequent sequence differs by one nucleotide. This sequence joins TRBV7-6 and TRBJ2-2, with D maybe TRBD2 (5 bases). Germline V CDR1 and CDR2: SGHVS, FNYEAQ. The V gene lost 2 bases and the J gene lost 5 bases, with 18 bases spanning the gap. The CDR3 runs 17 residues. The CDR3 protein is CASSLPARAPGTGELFF. CDR3 coding DNA: TGTGCCAGCAGCTTACCAGCGAGGGCACCAGGAACCGGGGAGCTGTTTTTT. The whole variable domain, remainder taken from reference TRBV7-6 and TRBJ2-2, is GAGVSQSPRYKVTKRGQDVALRCDPISGHVSLYWYRQALGQGPEFLTYFNYEAQQDKSGLPNDRFSAERPEGSISTLTIQRTEQRDSAMYRCASSLPARAPGTGELFFGEGSRLTVL.

This clonotype was detected only a few times. The chain joins TRBV7-9 to TRBJ2-1; D may be TRBD1 (7 bases). Trimming removed 4 bases at V and 2 bases at J, with 15 bases between. The germline CDR1 and CDR2 sequences are SEHNR and FQNEAQ (reference sequence). The CDR3 is 16 residues long. The CDR3 sequence is CASSSDSGGTYNEQFF. In DNA, the CDR3 is TGTGCCAGCAGCTCCGATTCAGGGGGGACCTACAATGAGCAGTTCTTC.

This clonotype has just a few counts. This chain joins TRBV4-1 and TRBJ2-7, with D perhaps matching TRBD1 (6 bases). Per the germline V gene, CDR1 is MGHRA and CDR2 is YSYEKL. The CDR3 totals 14 residues. Trimming pared 0 bases from V and 7 bases from J, leaving 13 bases between. The CDR3 coding sequence is TGCGCCAGCAGCCAAGAAATAACAGGGTGGGAGCAGTACTTC. Translating gives CASSQEITGWEQYF.

This clonotype was recorded a few times. The chain couples TRBV20-1 to TRBJ1-1; D may be TRBD1 (6 bases). This CDR3 is built from 16 residues. Trimming cost V 0 bases and J 2 bases, with 16 bases left between them. The germline gives CDR1 DFQATT, CDR2 SNEGSKA (reference sequence). The CDR3, as DNA: TGCAGTGCTAGAGATCTGACAGGCCCCTTTAACACTGAAGCTTTCTTT. It codes for CSARDLTGPFNTEAFF.

This clonotype was picked up a small number of times. The chain recombines TRBV7-2 with TRBJ2-5, with D hard to call. This CDR3 has 16 residues. The germline V gene has CDR1 SGHTA and CDR2 FQGNSA. Trimming shortened V by 5 bases and J by 0 bases, and 16 bases separated the two germline ends. CDR3 in amino acids: CASSPRFGSYQETQYF. DNA of the CDR3: TGTGCCAGCAGCCCAAGGTTCGGCAGCTACCAAGAGACCCAGTACTTC.

This clonotype came up a few times. The chain employs TRBV9 and TRBJ1-4, with TRBD1 matching over 8 bases. Trimming at V came to 0 bases and at J to 7 bases, leaving 8 bases not matched to a gene. This CDR3 is 16 amino acids long. Germline V CDR1 and CDR2: SGDLS, YYNGEE. The CDR3, as DNA: TGTGCCAGCAGCGTAGATTCTGGACAGGGTGGTGAAAAACTGTTTTTT. Translation gives CASSVDSGQGGEKLFF.

The table lists this clonotype with a few counts. This chain uses TRBV4-1 with TRBJ2-1; D is unclear. Per germline, CDR1 MGHRA and CDR2 YSYEKL. There are 14 residues in the CDR3. V was pared by 1 base and J by 2 bases, with 6 bases between. Here the CDR3 reads CASSQGPAYNEQFF. The CDR3 nucleotides are TGCGCCAGCAGCCAAGGTCCGGCCTACAATGAGCAGTTCTTC.

J is TRBJ2-7 and V is TRBV7-9, with D perhaps matching TRBD1 or TRBD2 (6 bases each). CDR3 length: 15 amino acids. Looked up from germline, CDR1 is SEHNR and CDR2 is FQNEAQ (reference sequence). V lost 3 bases and J 1 base, leaving 13 bases between the germline ends. The CDR3 bases are TGTGCCAGCAGCTTTCCGGGGGCGAGGTCCTACGAGCAGTACTTC. Protein sequence: CASSFPGARSYEQYF. The whole variable domain, remainder taken from reference TRBV7-9 and TRBJ2-7, is DTGVSQNPRHKITKRGQNVTFRCDPISEHNRLYWYRQTLGQGPEFLTYFQNEAQLEKSRLLSDRFSAERPKGSFSTLEIQRTEQGDSAMYLCASSFPGARSYEQYFGPGTRLTVT.

This clonotype was observed many times. The rearrangement links TRBV12-3 or TRBV12-4 to TRBJ2-1, with TRBD2 identical over 15 bases. Trimming removed 2 bases from V and 6 bases from J; junction bases left unmatched: 5. This CDR3 spans 17 amino acids. The CDR3 nucleotides are TGTGCCAGCAGTTTAACCGGACTAGCGGGGGGGACCAATGAGCAGTTCTTC. Its protein product is CASSLTGLAGGTNEQFF.

This chain joins TRBV19 and TRBJ2-4; 7 nucleotides match TRBD1. CDR3 length equals 15 residues. Germline V gene sequence: CDR1 LNHDA, CDR2 SQIVND (reference sequence). V shed 4 bases and J 10 bases; nucleotides not matched to a gene: 13. The CDR3 DNA reads as TGTGCCAGTAGTAGAGACAGGGTTTTGGGGGAGATTCAGTACTTC. As protein: CASSRDRVLGEIQYF.

This clonotype was seen more than once but under ten times. The V gene is TRBV12-3 or TRBV12-4, the J gene TRBJ1-5; D unresolved. V was cut by 1 base and J by 11 bases, with 15 bases left in between. This CDR3 is 14 amino acids long. The CDR3 region is CASSLEDGPLAQHF. CDR3 nucleotides: TGTGCCAGCAGTTTAGAAGACGGACCTCTGGCCCAGCATTTT.

In its sample, this clonotype was seen many times. The V and J genes are TRBV7-2 and TRBJ1-5; TRBD1 matches 11 bases. V dropped 3 bases and J dropped 7; count of bases not matched to a gene: 8. The CDR3 is 16 amino acids. Germline values: CDR1 SGHTA, CDR2 FQGNSA. In DNA form, the CDR3 reads TGTGCCAGCAGCTTGCCGGGACAGGGGGTGAGACAGCCCCAGCATTTT. This gives the protein CASSLPGQGVRQPQHF. The whole variable domain, filled in from reference TRBV7-2 and TRBJ1-5, reads GAGVSQSPSNKVTEKGKDVELRCDPISGHTALYWYRQSLGQGLEFLIYFQGNSAPDKSGLPSDRFSAERTGGSVSTLTIQRTQQEDSAVYLCASSLPGQGVRQPQHFGDGTRLSIL.

This chain uses TRBV6-5 with TRBJ2-7; perhaps TRBD1 as D (6 bases). The CDR3 runs to 16 residues. CDR1 is MNHEY, CDR2 SVGAGI, per germline. The ends were cut back, 6 bases at V and 3 bases at J, with 21 bases in the middle. The CDR3, as DNA: TGTGCCAGCAGCCAATCGACAGGTTTCAAGGGCTACGAGCAGTACTTC. Residues: CASSQSTGFKGYEQYF.

V is TRBV6-5 and J is TRBJ2-6; D gene ambiguous. Germline V gives CDR1 MNHEY, CDR2 SVGAGI. The CDR3 is 15 residues long. With 10 bases removed from V and 0 bases from J, the gap between germline ends came to 13 bases. The CDR3, as DNA: TGTGCCAACAACTCCTTGGACTCTGGGGCCAACGTCCTGACTTTC. Amino acids: CANNSLDSGANVLTF.

V and J are TRBV7-9 and TRBJ1-4, with TRBD1 matching 8 bases. The germline gives CDR1 SEHNR, CDR2 FQNEAQ (reference sequence). The length of the CDR3 is 14 residues. V shed 2 bases, J shed 6 bases, and the junction held 2 bases outside the gene matches. CDR3 sequence: CASSLYRGDEKLFF. CDR3 bases: TGTGCCAGCAGCTTATACAGGGGGGATGAAAAACTGTTTTTT.